This T cell receptor (beta chain) emerged from a study of shared clonotypes between healthy human individuals. The CDR3 contains 14 residues. Germline CDR1 SGHRS, CDR2 YFSETQ. Trimming removed 0 bases from V and 6 bases from J; junction bases left unmatched: 2. Profiled with immunoSEQ multiplex PCR; TCRdb holds only in-frame clones, not every one. Of 85,000 to 100,000 clones listed, roughly two thirds are singletons. This receptor was taken from a man under 40 in good health. The sample was memory CD8+ T cells sorted from blood. Subset noted: CD45RO+ cells pooled with CCR7-negative TemRA cells. The chain combines TRBV5-1 with TRBJ2-3; 9 bases map to TRBD2. Written as DNA, the CDR3 is TGCGCCAGCAGCTTGGCTGCGGGAGGGGATACGCAGTATTTT. Translating gives CASSLAAGGDTQYF.